This TCR beta chain was found in a study of blood T cell repertoires in COVID-19. Looking at the study overall: From T cells, B-cell-depleted T cells, or PBMCs came the material, which was cDNA or gDNA.

Deletions cut 4 bases from V and 0 bases from J, with 13 bases between. This CDR3 region has 16 residues. The germline V gene has CDR1 SGHKS and CDR2 YYEKEE (reference sequence). Per the original methods: Reference gene primers were amplified, and this amplification served to estimate nucleated cell counts. Libraries were prepared by immunoSEQ multiplex PCR; TCRdb keeps only in-frame clonotypes and omits some of them. D and trimming come from the DNA, and the V and J calls and clone size come from that table. The sample holds under 300,000 clones, less than 85% seen once. Followed over time, Seattle patients had been enrolled while infection was active.

The chain combines TRBV5-5 with TRBJ2-2; D is perhaps TRBD2 (5 bases). The receptor was isolated from a human donor with COVID-19, enrolled during active disease. The donor label of this sample is uncertain. Sequences were obtained from peripheral blood. In DNA form, the CDR3 reads TGTGCCAGCAGCGCTGATAGCGCAGCGAACACCGGGGAGCTGTTTTTT. Translated, it gives CASSADSAANTGELFF.